This TCR beta chain was retrieved from a study of cytomegalovirus exposure and HLA in healthy donors. Losses at the gene ends were 0 bases for V and 5 bases for J; bases not matched to a gene: 3. Germline V gene sequence: CDR1 SGHDT, CDR2 YYEEEE. There are 15 residues in the CDR3. The PCR had 60 Vbeta and 13 Jbeta primers. Repertoires were generated with immunoSEQ multiplex PCR, while TCRdb's copy carries only in-frame clones and drops some. The profile shows about 250,000 clones, roughly 91% of them singletons. This TCR derives from a girl aged 2-10 years in good health and CMV-seronegative. V and J are TRBV5-6 and TRBJ2-1; 9 positions agree with TRBD2. The sequencing input was PBMCs. This CDR3 reads CASSLGLAVNNEQFF. The CDR3 DNA reads as TGTGCCAGCAGCTTGGGACTAGCGGTTAACAATGAGCAGTTCTTC.